The 15 T cell receptor beta chains in this list originate from one sample, sequenced in a study of T cell responses to AZD1222 COVID-19 vaccine. Only in-frame clones appear in the TCRdb table, and some are missing; sequencing was by immunoSEQ multiplex PCR. Here the sample spans more than 80,000 clones, 80% to 95% being singletons. The specimen comprised peripheral blood, sampled 28 days after the second AZD1222 dose. The receptors here all came from an adult who received the AZD1222 COVID-19 vaccine.

The rearrangement joins TRBV29-1 to TRBJ1-6, with 7 positions matching TRBD1. The V and J ends lost 7 bases and 7 bases, in that order; junction bases with no gene match: 10. The CDR3 sequence is 14 residues long. CDR1 and CDR2 (germline): SQVTM, ANQGSEA. This CDR3 is CSALLEGQNSPLHF. The CDR3 coding sequence is TGCAGCGCGCTATTGGAGGGACAGAATTCACCCCTCCACTTT.

The CDR3 DNA is TGCGCCAGCAGCCAAGGGCTAGCGGGGGCAGGAAAACAAGAGACCCAGTACTTC. Its protein product is CASSQGLAGAGKQETQYF. This chain uses TRBV4-3 with TRBJ2-5; TRBD2 agrees at 10 bases. The CDR3 extends over 18 amino acids. Germline V CDR1 and CDR2: LGHNA, YSLEER. Unmatched junction bases numbered 10, after V lost 1 base and J lost 2 bases.

This chain uses TRBV7-3 with TRBJ2-1; the match to TRBD2 covers 9 bases. V lost 2 bases, J lost 10 bases, and 0 bases stayed unmatched. The length of the CDR3 is 12 residues. CDR1 is SGHTA and CDR2 is FQGTGA in the germline V gene. The CDR3 region is CASSLGTSEQFF. In nucleotides, the CDR3 is TGTGCCAGCAGCTTAGGGACTAGCGAGCAGTTCTTC.

The count of this clone is one. V gene TRBV5-8 combines with J gene TRBJ2-7, with 9 bases lining up with TRBD1. CDR1 is SGHTS, CDR2 YDEGEE, per germline. CDR3 length equals 13 residues. V trimming: 4 bases; J trimming: 5 bases; junction bases outside the gene matches: 4. CDR3: CASSAGQGDEQYF. In nucleotides, the CDR3 is TGTGCCAGCAGCGCGGGACAGGGTGACGAGCAGTACTTC.

This chain uses TRBV6-5 with TRBJ2-3; 7 nucleotides line up with TRBD1. The CDR3 contains 15 residues. The germline CDR1 and CDR2 sequences are MNHEY and SVGAGI. V lost 0 bases to trimming and J lost 4 bases; unmatched junction nucleotides: 4. CDR3 amino acids: CASSYSRQGADTQYF. The CDR3 DNA is TGTGCCAGCAGTTACTCGCGGCAGGGGGCAGATACGCAGTATTTT.

The CDR3, as DNA: TGTGCCAGCAGCCAAGATGCCGTGGTCAATGAGCAGTTCTTC. Protein: CASSQDAVVNEQFF. This chain links TRBV3-1 (or the pseudogene TRBV3-2) with TRBJ2-1; D remains ambiguous. Germline values: CDR1 LGHDT, CDR2 YNNKEL (reference sequence). Trimming pared 0 bases from V and 6 bases from J, leaving 9 bases between. CDR3 size: 14 residues.

The CDR3 sequence: CASSPRGTGNHEQYF. CDR3 sequence (DNA): TGTGCCAGCAGCCCCAGGGGGACAGGGAATCACGAGCAGTACTTC. The chain uses TRBV7-9 and TRBJ2-7; 9 nucleotides agree with TRBD1. The V and J ends lost 5 bases and 5 bases, in that order; junction bases with no gene match: 10. This CDR3 spans 15 amino acids. Germline CDR1 reads SEHNR; CDR2 reads FQNEAQ (reference sequence).

The chain recombines TRBV6-5 with TRBJ1-1; D remains unclear. Germline lookup yields CDR1 MNHEY and CDR2 SVGAGI. The CDR3 spans 16 residues. The ends were cut back, 0 bases at V and 4 bases at J, with 15 bases in the middle. CDR3 in DNA: TGTGCCAGCAGTTACTCAAGTATCGGGTTCCTCACTGAAGCTTTCTTT. It specifies CASSYSSIGFLTEAFF.

The rearrangement uses TRBV4-1 and TRBJ2-7; tentatively, D is TRBD1 (6 bases). Germline-derived CDR1 and CDR2 are MGHRA and YSYEKL. This CDR3 comprises 17 residues. V was cut by 1 base and J by 3 bases, with 19 bases left in between. The DNA of the CDR3 is TGCGCCAGCAGCCAAGCCCCCCCACAGGGCAAGAACTACGAGCAGTACTTC. Protein: CASSQAPPQGKNYEQYF.

The CDR3 protein is CASSLDGSQNSPLHF. The CDR3 DNA sequence: TGTGCCAGCAGCTTAGACGGCAGCCAAAATTCACCCCTCCACTTT. This rearrangement joins TRBV7-9 to TRBJ1-6, with no clear D. The CDR3 spans 15 residues. Germline loops: CDR1 SEHNR, CDR2 FQNEAQ (reference sequence). Trimming shortened V by 1 base and J by 7 bases, and 11 bases separated the two germline ends.

The chain couples TRBV19 to TRBJ2-7; D assignment may be TRBD1 or TRBD2 (5 bases each). Trimming cost V 0 bases and J 5 bases, with 11 bases left between them. Germline V gene sequence: CDR1 LNHDA, CDR2 SQIVND (reference sequence). The CDR3 has 14 amino acids. CDR3 in amino acids: CASSIDLRGHEQYF. The CDR3 nucleotides are TGTGCCAGTAGTATAGATCTTCGGGGACACGAGCAGTACTTC.

This chain connects TRBV29-1 to TRBJ2-6; TRBD1 aligns across 8 bases. V lost 6 bases, J lost 1 base, and 11 bases stayed unmatched. The germline gives CDR1 SQVTM, CDR2 ANQGSEA. This CDR3 is built from 17 residues. CDR3 residues: CSVQTRGRPSGANVLTF. CDR3 coding DNA: TGCAGCGTCCAAACCAGGGGGCGACCATCTGGGGCCAACGTCCTGACTTTC.

The chain has TRBV24-1 and TRBJ2-5; TRBD1 matches at 7 bases. CDR3 length equals 15 residues. Germline V gene data show CDR1 as KGHDR and CDR2 as SFDVKD. Losses at the gene ends were 3 bases for V and 1 base for J; bases not matched to a gene: 4. CDR3 protein: CATSDARDSQETQYF. The CDR3 bases are TGTGCCACCAGTGATGCCCGGGACAGCCAAGAGACCCAGTACTTC.

CDR3 coding DNA: TGCGCCAGCAGCCAAGACCCGGTCCGAAGCTATGGCTACACCTTC. Protein sequence: CASSQDPVRSYGYTF. The V gene is TRBV4-3, the J gene TRBJ1-2; D is uncertain. Germline loops: CDR1 LGHNA, CDR2 YSLEER. CDR3 length equals 15 residues. V dropped 0 bases and J dropped 4 bases, with 12 bases sitting between them.

This chain links TRBV18 with TRBJ1-1; D gene uncertain. V lost 8 bases and J 0 bases, leaving 10 bases between the germline ends. This CDR3 comprises 13 residues. In germline, CDR1 is KGHSH, CDR2 LQKENI. This CDR3 reads CASHAGVNTEAFF. CDR3 DNA sequence: TGTGCCAGCCACGCTGGGGTGAACACTGAAGCTTTCTTT. The entire variable domain, with the rest obtained from reference TRBV18 and TRBJ1-1, is as follows: NAGVMQNPRHLVRRRGQEARLRCSPMKGHSHVYWYRQLPEEGLKFMVYLQKENIIDESGMPKERFSAEFPKEGPSILRIQQVVRGDSAAYFCASHAGVNTEAFFGQGTRLTVV.